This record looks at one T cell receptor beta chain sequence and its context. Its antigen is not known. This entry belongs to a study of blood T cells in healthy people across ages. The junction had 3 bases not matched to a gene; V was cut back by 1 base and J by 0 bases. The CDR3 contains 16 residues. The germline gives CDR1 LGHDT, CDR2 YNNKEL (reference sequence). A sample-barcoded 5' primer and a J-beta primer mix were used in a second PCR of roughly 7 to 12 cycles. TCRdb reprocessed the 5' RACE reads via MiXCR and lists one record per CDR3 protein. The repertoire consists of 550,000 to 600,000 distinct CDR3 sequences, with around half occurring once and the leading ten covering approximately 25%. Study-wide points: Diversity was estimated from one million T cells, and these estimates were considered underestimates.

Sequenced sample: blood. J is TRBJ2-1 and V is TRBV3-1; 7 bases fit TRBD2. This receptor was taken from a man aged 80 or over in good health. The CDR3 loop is CASSQGTRVSYNEQFF. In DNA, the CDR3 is TGTGCCAGCAGCCAAGGGACTAGAGTCTCCTACAATGAGCAGTTCTTC.